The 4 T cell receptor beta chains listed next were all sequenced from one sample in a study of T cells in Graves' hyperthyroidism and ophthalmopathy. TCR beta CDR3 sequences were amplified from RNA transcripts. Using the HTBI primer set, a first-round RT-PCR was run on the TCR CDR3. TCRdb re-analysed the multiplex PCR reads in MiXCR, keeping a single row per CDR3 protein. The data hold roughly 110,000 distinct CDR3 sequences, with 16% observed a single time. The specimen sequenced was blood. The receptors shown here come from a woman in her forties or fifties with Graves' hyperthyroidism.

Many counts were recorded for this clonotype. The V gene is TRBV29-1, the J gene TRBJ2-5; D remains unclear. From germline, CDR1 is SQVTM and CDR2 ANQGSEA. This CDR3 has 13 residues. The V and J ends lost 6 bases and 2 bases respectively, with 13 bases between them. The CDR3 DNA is TGCAGCGTACGTGCGGTGAGGCAAGAGACCCAGTACTTC. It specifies CSVRAVRQETQYF.

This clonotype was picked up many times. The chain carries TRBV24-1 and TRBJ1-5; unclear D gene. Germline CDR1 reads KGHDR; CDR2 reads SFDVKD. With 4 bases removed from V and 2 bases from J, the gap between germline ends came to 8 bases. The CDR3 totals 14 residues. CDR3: CATSDPRGNQPQHF. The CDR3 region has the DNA TGTGCCACCAGTGACCCAAGGGGCAATCAGCCCCAGCATTTT.

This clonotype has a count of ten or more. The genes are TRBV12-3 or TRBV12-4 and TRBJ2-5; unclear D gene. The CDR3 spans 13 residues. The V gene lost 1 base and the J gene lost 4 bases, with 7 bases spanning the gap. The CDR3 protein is CASSLGGAETQYF. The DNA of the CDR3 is TGTGCCAGCAGTTTAGGTGGAGCAGAGACCCAGTACTTC.

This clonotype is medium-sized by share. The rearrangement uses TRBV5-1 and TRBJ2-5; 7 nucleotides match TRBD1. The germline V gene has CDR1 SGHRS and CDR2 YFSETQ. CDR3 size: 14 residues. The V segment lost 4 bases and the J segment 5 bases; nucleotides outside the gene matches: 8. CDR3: CASSTNPGQETQYF. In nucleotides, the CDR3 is TGCGCCAGCAGCACCAACCCGGGACAGGAGACCCAGTACTTC.